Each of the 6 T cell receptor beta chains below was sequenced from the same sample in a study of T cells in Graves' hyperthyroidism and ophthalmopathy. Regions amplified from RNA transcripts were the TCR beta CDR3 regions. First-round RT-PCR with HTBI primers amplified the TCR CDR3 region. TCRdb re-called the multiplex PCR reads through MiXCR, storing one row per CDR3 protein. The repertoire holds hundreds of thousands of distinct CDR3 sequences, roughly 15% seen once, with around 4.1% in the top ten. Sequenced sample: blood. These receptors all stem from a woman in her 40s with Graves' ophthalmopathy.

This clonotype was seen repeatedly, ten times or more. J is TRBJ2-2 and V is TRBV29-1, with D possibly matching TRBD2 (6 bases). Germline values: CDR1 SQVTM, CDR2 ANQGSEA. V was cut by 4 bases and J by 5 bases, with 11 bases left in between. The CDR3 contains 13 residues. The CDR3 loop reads CSVVDGLTGELFF. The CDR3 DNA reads TGCAGCGTTGTGGACGGACTAACCGGGGAGCTGTTTTTT.

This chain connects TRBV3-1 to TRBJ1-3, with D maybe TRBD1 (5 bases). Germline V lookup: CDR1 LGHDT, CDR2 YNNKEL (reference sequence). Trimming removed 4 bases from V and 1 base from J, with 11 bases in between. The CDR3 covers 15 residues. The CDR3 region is CASSLTQASGNTIYF. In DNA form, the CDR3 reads TGTGCCAGCAGCCTTACACAGGCTTCTGGAAACACCATATATTTT.

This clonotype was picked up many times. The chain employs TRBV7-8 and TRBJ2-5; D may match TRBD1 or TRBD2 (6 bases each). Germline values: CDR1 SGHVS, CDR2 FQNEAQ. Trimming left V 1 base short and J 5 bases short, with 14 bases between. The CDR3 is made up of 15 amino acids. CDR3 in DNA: TGTGCCAGCAGCTTAGAACCGGGGGCGGGGGAGACCCAGTACTTC. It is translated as CASSLEPGAGETQYF.

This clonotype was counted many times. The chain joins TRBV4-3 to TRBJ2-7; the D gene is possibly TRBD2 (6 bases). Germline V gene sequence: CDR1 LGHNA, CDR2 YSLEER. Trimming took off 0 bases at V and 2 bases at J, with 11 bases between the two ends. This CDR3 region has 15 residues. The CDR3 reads CASSQDTSSPYEQYF. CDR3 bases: TGCGCCAGCAGCCAAGATACTAGCTCACCCTACGAGCAGTACTTC.

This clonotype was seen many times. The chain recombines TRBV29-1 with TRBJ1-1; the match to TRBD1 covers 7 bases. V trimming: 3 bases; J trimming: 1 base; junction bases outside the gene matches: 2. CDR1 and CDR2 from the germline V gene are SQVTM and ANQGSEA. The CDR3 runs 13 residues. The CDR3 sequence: CSVEGQRNTEAFF. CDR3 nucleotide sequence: TGCAGCGTTGAGGGACAGAGGAACACTGAAGCTTTCTTT.

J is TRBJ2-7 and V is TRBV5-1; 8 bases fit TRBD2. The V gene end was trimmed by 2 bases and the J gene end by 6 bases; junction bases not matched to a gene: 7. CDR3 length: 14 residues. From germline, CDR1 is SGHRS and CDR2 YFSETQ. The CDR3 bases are TGCGCCAGCAGCTTTACCAGCGGGAGCTCCGAGCAGTACTTC. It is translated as CASSFTSGSSEQYF.